The sequence of this T cell receptor beta chain was determined in a study of blood T cell repertoires in COVID-19. Study in general: Specimens from acute and convalescent COVID-19 originated in the United States, Italy and Spain. From T cells, B-cell-depleted T cells, or PBMCs came the material, which was cDNA or gDNA.

Trimming stripped 3 bases from V and 5 bases from J, with 16 bases between. The CDR3 has 15 residues. From germline, CDR1 is MNHNS and CDR2 SASEGT. As handled by the study authors: Amplification of reference gene primers provided the estimated nucleated cell counts. The method was immunoSEQ multiplex PCR; TCRdb's version includes in-frame clones alone and lacks a portion of them. Clonal size and the V and J genes are those of that table, whereas D and trimming came from the DNA. The sample has under 120,000 clones, under 75% seen once; the top ten hold about 6%. This receptor was identified in a man aged 80 or over with acute or convalescent COVID-19. Sequencing input: peripheral blood. This chain connects TRBV6-1 to TRBJ2-5; D might be TRBD1 (5 bases). The chain's CDR3 is CASSDRGPRMETQYF. The CDR3 nucleotides are TGTGCCAGCAGTGATAGGGGTCCGAGGATGGAGACCCAGTACTTC.